These 28 T cell receptor beta chains share one sample of origin, sequenced in a study of blood T cell repertoires in COVID-19. Using immunoSEQ multiplex PCR, the repertoire was profiled, and TCRdb retains in-frame clones only, with some absent. Altogether approximately 190,000 clones are present, approximately 80% being singletons, with the ten largest covering roughly 20%. The specimen sequenced was peripheral blood. The receptors come from a human donor in a cohort sampled during active COVID-19.

This clone was counted a few times. V usage is TRBV11-3 and J usage is TRBJ2-3, with 8 nucleotides matching TRBD2. After removal of 3 bases from V and 4 bases from J, the junction contained 3 bases not matched to a gene. Germline V gene sequence: CDR1 SGHNT, CDR2 YENEEA. The CDR3 spans 14 residues. CDR3 in DNA: TGTGCCAGCAGCTTCCTCGGGGGGGCAGATACGCAGTATTTT. This gives the protein CASSFLGGADTQYF.

This sequence joins TRBV5-1 and TRBJ2-4; 8 nucleotides align to TRBD1. Trimming removed 2 bases from V and 8 bases from J; junction bases left unmatched: 0. This CDR3 contains 12 residues. Germline lookup yields CDR1 SGHRS and CDR2 YFSETQ. In DNA form, the CDR3 reads TGCGCCAGCAGCTTACAGGGGGACATTCAGTACTTC. Protein: CASSLQGDIQYF.

CDR3: CASSRGGTRTDTQYF. In DNA form, the CDR3 reads TGTGCCAGCAGCCGGGGGGGAACGCGCACAGATACGCAGTATTTT. The chain links TRBV9 to TRBJ2-3, with 8 positions matching TRBD2. With 4 bases clipped from V and 1 base from J, the junction kept 5 bases outside the gene matches. CDR1 and CDR2 (germline): SGDLS, YYNGEE. This CDR3 contains 15 residues.

The rearrangement joins TRBV19 to TRBJ2-1, with 10 bases identical to TRBD2. V shed 5 bases and J 8 bases; nucleotides not matched to a gene: 9. This CDR3 is built from 15 residues. CDR1 and CDR2 from the germline V gene are LNHDA and SQIVND (reference sequence). The CDR3 DNA reads TGTGCCAGTAGTTCCGGGCTAGCGGGGGAGTATGAGCAGTTCTTC. Amino acids: CASSSGLAGEYEQFF. Filled out from reference TRBV19 and TRBJ2-1, the complete variable domain reads DGGITQSPKYLFRKEGQNVTLSCEQNLNHDAMYWYRQDPGQGLRLIYYSQIVNDFQKGDIAEGYSVSREKKESFPLTVTSAQKNPTAFYLCASSSGLAGEYEQFFGPGTRLTVL.

V and J are TRBV10-3 and TRBJ1-5; D perhaps matches TRBD1 (6 bases). Trimming took off 1 base at V and 6 bases at J, with 13 bases between the two ends. The CDR3 runs to 15 residues. Germline-derived CDR1 and CDR2 are ENHRY and SYGVKD. In nucleotides, the CDR3 is TGTGCCATCAGTGAGTTAACAGGGAGCGGTCAGCCCCAGCATTTT. This sequence encodes CAISELTGSGQPQHF.

The J gene is TRBJ2-3, the V gene TRBV5-1; TRBD2 is a possible D gene (5 bases). Trimming removed 0 bases from V and 10 bases from J, with 18 bases in between. This CDR3 spans 15 amino acids. Germline CDR1 SGHRS, CDR2 YFSETQ. The CDR3 reads CASSLDVGRATPQYF. For the CDR3, the DNA is TGCGCCAGCAGCTTGGACGTTGGGAGAGCGACTCCGCAGTATTTT.

This chain links TRBV28 with TRBJ1-5; TRBD1 matches at 10 bases. The CDR3 extends over 17 amino acids. Germline V gene data show CDR1 as MDHEN and CDR2 as SYDVKM. V lost 6 bases, J lost 5 bases, and 13 bases stayed unmatched. The DNA for the CDR3 is TGTGCCAGCAGATGGGGACAGGGGCCTAGCCGGTATCAGCCCCAGCATTTT. Its translation is CASRWGQGPSRYQPQHF.

This chain connects TRBV5-6 to TRBJ1-1; D unresolved. The CDR3 has 12 amino acids. Germline CDR1 reads SGHDT; CDR2 reads YYEEEE. Trimming left V 1 base short and J 8 bases short, with 9 bases between. The CDR3 coding sequence is TGTGCCAGCAGCTTGATTTCTGCGGAAGCTTTCTTT. This encodes CASSLISAEAFF.

This chain connects TRBV29-1 to TRBJ2-1; TRBD1 matches at 9 bases. Germline loops: CDR1 SQVTM, CDR2 ANQGSEA. Losses at the gene ends were 4 bases for V and 6 bases for J; bases not matched to a gene: 7. There are 14 residues in the CDR3. CDR3 in amino acids: CSVAQGAISNEQFF. The DNA for the CDR3 is TGCAGCGTTGCACAGGGGGCAATTAGCAATGAGCAGTTCTTC.

The chain links TRBV5-1 to TRBJ1-1, with no clear D. The ends were cut back, 0 bases at V and 5 bases at J, with 11 bases in the middle. This CDR3 has 14 residues. CDR1 SGHRS and CDR2 YFSETQ come from the germline V gene. This CDR3 is CASSLATGGTEAFF. CDR3 coding DNA: TGCGCCAGCAGCTTGGCCACTGGAGGAACTGAAGCTTTCTTT.

The chain employs TRBV4-1 and TRBJ2-2, with D possibly matching TRBD1 (6 bases). Germline CDR1 and CDR2: MGHRA and YSYEKL. Deletions cut 6 bases from V and 0 bases from J, with 8 bases between. This CDR3 comprises 14 residues. In DNA form, the CDR3 reads TGCGCCAGCAGAAGACAGGCGAACACCGGGGAGCTGTTTTTT. This sequence encodes CASRRQANTGELFF.

The V gene is TRBV7-9, the J gene TRBJ2-2, with D maybe TRBD2 (5 bases). Germline CDR1 is SEHNR and CDR2 is FQNEAQ (reference sequence). The CDR3 contains 18 residues. The V and J ends lost 0 bases and 2 bases respectively, with 16 bases between them. CDR3 residues: CASSLAGGWRVNTGELFF. CDR3 DNA sequence: TGTGCCAGCAGCTTAGCAGGAGGATGGCGAGTTAACACCGGGGAGCTGTTTTTT.

Worth noting for this clone: Other DNA sequences from this sample encode an identical CDR3 as well. V usage is TRBV27 and J usage is TRBJ2-7; no clear D. Trimming pared 4 bases from V and 3 bases from J, leaving 7 bases between. The CDR3 is 12 residues long. Germline CDR1 is MNHEY and CDR2 is SMNVEV (reference sequence). CDR3 sequence reads: CASSSAGYEQYF. The CDR3 DNA reads TGTGCCAGCAGTTCCGCCGGCTACGAGCAGTACTTC.

This chain links TRBV12-1 with TRBJ2-7; the D call of TRBD1 is as the table states it, not checked on the DNA. TRBV12-1 is assigned pseudogene status. There are 16 residues in the CDR3. This chain's CDR3 is CASSFRPGQEDYEQYF. The DNA for the CDR3 is TGTGCCAGCAGCTTCAGACCGGGACAGGAGGATTACGAGCAGTACTTC.

This rearrangement joins TRBV2 to TRBJ2-2; TRBD2 is a possible D gene (5 bases). This CDR3 has 14 amino acids. Germline V CDR1 and CDR2: SNHLY, FYNNEI. V gave up 8 bases and J gave up 7 bases, with 17 bases separating them. Written as DNA, the CDR3 is TGTGCCAGCGGACTGGGCCCTTTAGTCGGGGAGCTGTTTTTT. This encodes CASGLGPLVGELFF.

The CDR3 spells CASSLAGTIQETQYF. The DNA of the CDR3 is TGCGCCAGCAGCTTGGCCGGGACTATCCAAGAGACCCAGTACTTC. V and J are TRBV5-1 and TRBJ2-5; 7 bases are a match to TRBD2. Germline V lookup: CDR1 SGHRS, CDR2 YFSETQ. This CDR3 region has 15 residues. V dropped 0 bases and J dropped 1; count of bases not matched to a gene: 3.

The V gene is TRBV6-2 or TRBV6-3, the J gene TRBJ1-5; 8 bases map to TRBD1. This CDR3 is 17 amino acids long. Germline lookup yields CDR1 MNHEY and CDR2 SVGEGT. The V gene end was trimmed by 2 bases and the J gene end by 2 bases; junction bases not matched to a gene: 8. For the CDR3, the DNA is TGTGCCAGCAGTTACCCCCAGGACAGGGAAGGCAATCAGCCCCAGCATTTT. Its translation is CASSYPQDREGNQPQHF.

The genes are TRBV5-1 and TRBJ1-4, with 7 bases fitting TRBD1. Germline V gene data show CDR1 as SGHRS and CDR2 as YFSETQ. With 4 bases clipped from V and 5 bases from J, the junction kept 8 bases outside the gene matches. CDR3 size: 15 residues. The CDR3 sequence is CASSVSGTANEKLFF. The CDR3 DNA is TGCGCCAGCAGCGTTTCCGGGACAGCAAATGAAAAACTGTTTTTT. Complete variable domain (other parts from reference TRBV5-1 and TRBJ1-4): KAGVTQTPRYLIKTRGQQVTLSCSPISGHRSVSWYQQTPGQGLQFLFEYFSETQRNKGNFPGRFSGRQFSNSRSEMNVSTLELGDSALYLCASSVSGTANEKLFFGSGTQLSVL.

The chain links TRBV7-9 to TRBJ2-2; 7 bases align to TRBD1. Germline V gives CDR1 SEHNR, CDR2 FQNEAQ (reference sequence). V gave up 5 bases and J gave up 1 base; unmatched junction bases: 10. The CDR3 runs to 17 residues. For the CDR3, the DNA is TGTGCCAGCAGCCCTTTGGGACAGAGCCTGAACACCGGGGAGCTGTTTTTT. Amino acid sequence: CASSPLGQSLNTGELFF.

The rearrangement links TRBV4-1 to TRBJ1-1; no clear D gene. The V and J ends lost 5 bases and 1 base respectively, with 17 bases between them. The germline CDR1 and CDR2 sequences are MGHRA and YSYEKL. CDR3 length: 16 amino acids. CDR3 in amino acids: CASSASPGLENTEAFF. In nucleotides, the CDR3 is TGCGCCAGCAGCGCGTCACCCGGACTTGAGAACACTGAAGCTTTCTTT.

The chain combines TRBV7-9 with TRBJ2-1, with 13 bases identical to TRBD2. Germline loops: CDR1 SEHNR, CDR2 FQNEAQ (reference sequence). The CDR3 contains 18 residues. V lost 5 bases and J lost 2; bases outside the gene matches: 9. This CDR3 is CASSPRLAGGRTYNEQFF. CDR3 nucleotides: TGTGCCAGCAGCCCTCGACTAGCGGGGGGACGGACCTACAATGAGCAGTTCTTC.

The rearrangement links TRBV10-3 to TRBJ1-5; TRBD1 matches at 7 bases. Germline CDR1 is ENHRY and CDR2 is SYGVKD. The V segment lost 4 bases and the J segment 1 base; nucleotides outside the gene matches: 7. The CDR3 sequence is 16 residues long. CDR3 DNA sequence: TGTGCCATCAGTGCCGGGACAGACATCAGCAATCAGCCCCAGCATTTT. Translated, it gives CAISAGTDISNQPQHF.

The rearrangement links TRBV11-2 to TRBJ1-6; 9 bases agree with TRBD1. The CDR3 has 14 residues. The J segment lost 9 bases and the V segment lost 6 bases, leaving 6 bases of the junction unmatched. Germline V gene sequence: CDR1 SGHAT, CDR2 FQNNGV. The CDR3 DNA reads TGTGCCAGCAGTCAGACAGGGGGTGGTTCACCCCTCCACTTT. This gives the protein CASSQTGGGSPLHF.

The rearrangement uses TRBV4-1 and TRBJ1-5; no clear D gene. The CDR3 contains 15 residues. V was trimmed by 0 bases and J by 0 bases, leaving 6 bases between them. Germline V gives CDR1 MGHRA, CDR2 YSYEKL. CDR3 coding DNA: TGCGCCAGCAGCCAAGATAACTATAGCAATCAGCCCCAGCATTTT. This encodes CASSQDNYSNQPQHF.

The chain employs TRBV9 and TRBJ2-7; maybe TRBD2 (6 bases). V was trimmed by 5 bases and J by 5 bases, leaving 14 bases between them. Germline V CDR1 and CDR2: SGDLS, YYNGEE. The CDR3 length is 13 residues. This chain's CDR3 is CASRGGYSDEQYV. CDR3 coding DNA: TGTGCCAGCAGGGGGGGATATTCGGACGAGCAGTACGTC.

V usage is TRBV10-3 and J usage is TRBJ1-2; D unresolved. The CDR3 contains 14 residues. Per the germline V gene, CDR1 is ENHRY and CDR2 is SYGVKD. The V and J ends lost 10 bases and 4 bases respectively, with 19 bases between them. The CDR3 coding sequence is TGTGCCACCCGAGAAGGAGCCCACCCCTATGGCTACACCTTC. Translating it yields CATREGAHPYGYTF.

V is TRBV7-9 and J is TRBJ1-6; weak D call: TRBD1 (6 bases). Germline V lookup: CDR1 SEHNR, CDR2 FQNEAQ (reference sequence). V shed 0 bases and J shed 6 bases, with 12 bases lying between them. The CDR3 spans 16 residues. The CDR3 bases are TGTGCCAGCAGCTTAGCACGGACAGCGGTTAATTCACCCCTCCACTTT. This encodes CASSLARTAVNSPLHF. Supplemented by reference TRBV7-9 and TRBJ1-6, the full variable domain reads DTGVSQNPRHKITKRGQNVTFRCDPISEHNRLYWYRQTLGQGPEFLTYFQNEAQLEKSRLLSDRFSAERPKGSFSTLEIQRTEQGDSAMYLCASSLARTAVNSPLHFGNGTRLTVT.

The rearrangement uses TRBV5-1 and TRBJ2-1; 8 nucleotides align to TRBD1. Looked up from germline, CDR1 is SGHRS and CDR2 is YFSETQ. V shed 4 bases and J 8 bases; nucleotides not matched to a gene: 8. CDR3 size: 14 residues. This chain's CDR3 is CASSPGTGIDEQFF. The CDR3 DNA is TGCGCCAGCAGCCCGGGGACAGGTATCGATGAGCAGTTCTTC.